The present T cell receptor beta chain was sequenced within a study of early stage breast cancer tumors. The CDR3 extends over 13 amino acids. CDR1 and CDR2 (germline): LNHDA, SQIVND (reference sequence). V dropped 5 bases and J dropped 1 base, with 8 bases sitting between them. Each sample had two DNA replicates, about 0.47 ug blood or roughly 1.4 ug tissue. Using immunoSEQ multiplex PCR, the repertoire was profiled, and TCRdb retains in-frame clones only, with some absent. The sample contains 69,000 or so clones, roughly 80% of which appear only once. The receptor was derived from a person aged 35-49 years with breast cancer. V gene TRBV19 combines with J gene TRBJ1-1; D call uncertain. Source material: blood. The CDR3 here is CASSSAGNTEAFF. The CDR3 DNA sequence: TGTGCCAGTAGTTCGGCAGGGAACACTGAAGCTTTCTTT. Full variable domain (rest looked up from reference TRBV19 and TRBJ1-1): DGGITQSPKYLFRKEGQNVTLSCEQNLNHDAMYWYRQDPGQGLRLIYYSQIVNDFQKGDIAEGYSVSREKKESFPLTVTSAQKNPTAFYLCASSSAGNTEAFFGQGTRLTVV.